This is a list of T cell receptor beta chains from one sample in a study of human T cells and chemical hapten exposure. From the RACE reads, TCRdb called clonotypes with MiXCR, one entry per CDR3 protein. This sample has 82,000 or so distinct CDR3 sequences, with 10% to 15% found just once. The sample consisted of whole blood, taken in connection with sensitization to the hapten diphenylcyclopropenone (DPC). The receptor source for this set is a woman aged 45-65 years with alopecia areata. Some clones in this sample may be carry-over from other donors' samples. The CDR3 runs from the conserved cysteine through the conserved F or W. The D gene is left open where the match is weak. Not all rows give a size; the values are once, few, many and, for expanded clones, a class.

D gene	V gene	J gene	clone size	CDR3 DNA	CDR3 protein
NA	TRBV5-8	TRBJ2-3	NA	TGTGCCAGCAGCTTGGTGTGGAGCACAGATACGCAGTATTTT	CASSLVWSTDTQYF
TRBD2	TRBV29-1	TRBJ2-7	few	TGCAGCGTTGAAGTCGCGGGAGGGTCCGACGAGCAGTACTTC	CSVEVAGGSDEQYF
NA	TRBV20-1	TRBJ2-5	NA	TGCAGTGCTAGTGGGTACCAAGAGACCCAGTACTTC	CSASGYQETQYF
NA	TRBV29-1	TRBJ1-1	few	TGCAGCGTCGGACTGACGAACACTGAAGCTTTCTTT	CSVGLTNTEAFF
NA	TRBV18	TRBJ2-3	NA	TGTGCCAGCTCACACCCGGCTACAGATACGCAGTATTTT	CASSHPATDTQYF
NA	TRBV7-3	TRBJ2-1	NA	TGTGCCAGCAGCGGGCAGAGTAGCGGTTTAAATGAGCAGTTCTTC	CASSGQSSGLNEQFF
TRBD2	TRBV7-8	TRBJ2-1	many	TGTGCCAGCAGCCCCCCTTTAGCGGGTTACGGTTACAATGAGCAGTTCTTC	CASSPPLAGYGYNEQFF
TRBD2	TRBV11-2	TRBJ2-7	few	TGTGCCAGCAGCTGGCCGAGAGGGGTCGGCGGGAGTACAAGTTCCTACGAGCAGTACTTC	CASSWPRGVGGSTSSYEQYF
NA	TRBV12-3/TRBV12-4	TRBJ1-3	few	TGTGCCAGCAGTTTAGCGCTACCTTTCGAAAACACCATATATTTT	CASSLALPFENTIYF
NA	TRBV20-1	TRBJ2-7	few	TGCAGTGCTTTCCCCCGGGACACACCCTACGAGCAGTACTTC	CSAFPRDTPYEQYF
NA	TRBV5-6	TRBJ2-6	few	TGTGCCAGCAGGAATCCAGGGGCAACTGGGGCCAACGTCCTGACTTTC	CASRNPGATGANVLTF
NA	TRBV9	TRBJ2-7	few	TGTGCCAGCAGCCCCTCCGGGCAATTCGAGCAGTACTTC	CASSPSGQFEQYF
NA	TRBV5-1	TRBJ1-2	NA	TGCGCCAGCAGCATGTCTCCGGTACTCTATGGCTACACCTTC	CASSMSPVLYGYTF
NA	TRBV7-8	TRBJ2-5	NA	TGTGCCAGCAGCACCCTTCGGTCAGGGCGGGAGACCCAGTACTTC	CASSTLRSGRETQYF
NA	TRBV29-1	TRBJ2-7	few	TGCAGCGTTGTCACACAGGAACGTAGCTCCTACGAGCAGTACTTC	CSVVTQERSSYEQYF
NA	TRBV5-1	TRBJ2-6	NA	TGCGCCAGCAGCTTTAATCCCTCTGGGGCCAACGTCCTGACTTTC	CASSFNPSGANVLTF
TRBD1	TRBV28	TRBJ2-7	NA	TGTGCCAGCAATCCGGGACAGTCATTTTACGAGCAGTACTTC	CASNPGQSFYEQYF
NA	TRBV5-1	TRBJ2-3	few	TGCGCCAGCAGCTTGGATGCCTCACCCGACACAGATACGCAGTATTTT	CASSLDASPDTDTQYF
NA	TRBV29-1	TRBJ1-2	many	TGCAGCGTTGGGGCAGCTAACTATGGCTACACCTTC	CSVGAANYGYTF
TRBD2	TRBV11-2	TRBJ2-1	many	TGTGCCAGCAGCTTACTAGCGGGAGGGAGCAATGAGCAGTTCTTC	CASSLLAGGSNEQFF
TRBD1	TRBV20-1	TRBJ1-1	NA	TGCAGTGCCGAGGGGACAGTTAACGCTGAAGCTTTCTTT	CSAEGTVNAEAFF
NA	TRBV6-1	TRBJ2-5	many	TGTGCCATACACTTAAGTGATTACCAAGAGACCCAGTACTTC	CAIHLSDYQETQYF
NA	TRBV29-1	TRBJ2-1	few	TGCAGCGTTGAGGTCGGAGGGGAATACAATGAGCAGTTCTTC	CSVEVGGEYNEQFF
TRBD2	TRBV20-1	TRBJ2-7	few	TGCAGTGCTTACCGGACTAGCGGGAGGTACGAGCAGTACTTC	CSAYRTSGRYEQYF
NA	TRBV28	TRBJ1-1	many	TGTGCCAGCATGGGGGTTATGAACACTGAAGCTTTCTTT	CASMGVMNTEAFF
NA	TRBV18	TRBJ1-5	many	TGTGCCAGCTCACCCGGGGGCTTGAGCAATCAGCCCCAGCATTTT	CASSPGGLSNQPQHF
NA	TRBV30	TRBJ2-5	many	TGTGCCTGGAGTGTGGCCTACCAAGAGACCCAGTACTTC	CAWSVAYQETQYF
NA	TRBV2	TRBJ1-6	few	TGTGCCAGCAGTGAATCCACACAGGGATCCTATAATTCACCCCTCCACTTT	CASSESTQGSYNSPLHF
TRBD1	TRBV27	TRBJ2-7	many	TGTGCCAGCAGCCCTCTCTTAAACCGGGACAGACGCTACGAGCAGTACTTC	CASSPLLNRDRRYEQYF
TRBD1	TRBV7-2	TRBJ2-7	few	TGTGCCAGCAGCCAATATTCCGGGACAGGGACCCACGAGCAGTACTTC	CASSQYSGTGTHEQYF
TRBD2	TRBV6-2/TRBV6-3	TRBJ2-7	few	TGTGCCAGCAGTTACGGGTCTAGCGGCCCTCTCGAGCAGTACTTC	CASSYGSSGPLEQYF
NA	TRBV3-1	TRBJ1-6	few	TGTGCCAGCAGCCTGACAGGCAACAATTCACCCCTCCACTTT	CASSLTGNNSPLHF
NA	TRBV18	TRBJ2-4	many	TGTGCCAGCTCACCGGGGAGCAGAGAACGGAACATTCAGTACTTC	CASSPGSRERNIQYF
NA	TRBV18	TRBJ2-6	NA	TGTGCCAGCTCACCACAGCAATTCTCTGGGGCCAACGTCCTGACTTTC	CASSPQQFSGANVLTF
TRBD1	TRBV20-1	TRBJ2-4	NA	TGCAGTGCCTGGACAGGGACGCTTGGGCACTTC	CSAWTGTLGHF
NA	TRBV3-1	TRBJ1-2	few	TGTGCCAGCAGCCAAGTATCGGCGGGCTCTGGCTACACCTTC	CASSQVSAGSGYTF
TRBD1	TRBV11-2	TRBJ2-2	many	TGTGCCAGCAGCTTACACCCCGGGACAGGCACCGGGGAGCTGTTTTTT	CASSLHPGTGTGELFF
NA	TRBV19	TRBJ1-1	few	TGTGCCAGTAATTCGGCACAGAACACTGAAGCTTTCTTT	CASNSAQNTEAFF
NA	TRBV30	TRBJ1-1	many	TGTGCCTGGGTTCGGGGCGGAGGGACTGAAGCTTTCTTT	CAWVRGGGTEAFF
TRBD1	TRBV6-6	TRBJ2-5	few	TGTGCCAGCAGTACGGGACAGGGGAAGGGGACCCAGTACTTC	CASSTGQGKGTQYF
NA	TRBV11-2	TRBJ1-3	NA	TGTGCCAGCAGCTTAAGGAATGGATGGATTACTGGAAACACCATATATTTT	CASSLRNGWITGNTIYF
NA	TRBV6-1	TRBJ1-2	NA	TGTGCCAGCAGCCAGGCAGATGGCTACACCTTC	CASSQADGYTF
TRBD1	TRBV5-4	TRBJ2-7	NA	TGTGCCAGCAGCTGGGTAGGGGGCGGCGAGCAGTACTTC	CASSWVGGGEQYF
TRBD2	TRBV20-1	TRBJ2-5	NA	TGCAGTGCTAGGGAGGGACTAGGAGGGGAGACCCAGTACTTC	CSAREGLGGETQYF
NA	TRBV10-2	TRBJ2-1	NA	TGCGCCAGCAGTGAGCTCGGGGATGAGCAGTTCTTC	CASSELGDEQFF
NA	TRBV24-1	TRBJ1-5	NA	TGTGCCACCAGTGATGGCTATAGCAATCAGCCCCAGCATTTT	CATSDGYSNQPQHF
TRBD2	TRBV12-5	TRBJ2-1	NA	TGTGCTAGTGGTTTGGTGAGCGGGAAATCCTACAATGAGCAGTTCTTC	CASGLVSGKSYNEQFF
NA	TRBV29-1	TRBJ1-1	many	TGCAGCGTTGGTTGGCAAATGAACACTGAAGCTTTCTTT	CSVGWQMNTEAFF
NA	TRBV6-5	TRBJ2-1	few	TGTGCCAGCAGTGATACTAGCCTTCAGTTCTTC	CASSDTSLQFF
NA	TRBV14	TRBJ2-7	NA	TGTGCCAGCAGCCAAGGCGGCATCCCCGGAGCCGAGCAGTACTTC	CASSQGGIPGAEQYF
NA	TRBV29-1	TRBJ2-3	many	TGCAGCGTTGTGTGGTCCAAAGGGCAGTATTTT	CSVVWSKGQYF
NA	TRBV7-3	TRBJ1-5	NA	TGTGCCAGCAGCTTCTCTGGGGACCAGCCCCAGCATTTT	CASSFSGDQPQHF
NA	TRBV12-3/TRBV12-4	TRBJ1-2	few	TGTGCCAGCAGTTCGGCCGCAGGGTTTTCATATGGCTACACCTTC	CASSSAAGFSYGYTF
TRBD2	TRBV9	TRBJ2-2	NA	TGTGCCAGCAGCGTAGCTACGGGACTATCGAACACCGGGGAGCTGTTTTTT	CASSVATGLSNTGELFF